One sample yielded the 11 T cell receptor beta chains listed below, sequenced in a study of blood T cell repertoires in COVID-19. Data came from immunoSEQ multiplex PCR; TCRdb stores just in-frame clones and leaves some out. The data hold hundreds of thousands of clones, with roughly 86% observed a single time. Material for sequencing was peripheral blood. These receptors originate from a human donor in a cohort sampled during active COVID-19.

CDR3 nucleotide sequence: TGTGCCAGCAGCTTAGCGGGGGCCCTGAACACCGGGGAGCTGTTTTTT. Protein sequence: CASSLAGALNTGELFF. V gene TRBV7-3 combines with J gene TRBJ2-2; maybe TRBD2 (7 bases). The CDR3 spans 16 residues. In germline, CDR1 is SGHTA, CDR2 FQGTGA. The V end was cut by 2 bases, the J end by 1 base, with 11 bases between.

The gene calls are TRBV5-1 and TRBJ2-5; 8 bases match TRBD1. Germline values: CDR1 SGHRS, CDR2 YFSETQ. The V and J ends lost 4 bases and 5 bases, in that order; junction bases with no gene match: 10. This CDR3 spans 15 amino acids. The CDR3 is CASSPTFTGGETQYF. CDR3 DNA sequence: TGCGCCAGCAGCCCAACCTTCACAGGGGGGGAGACCCAGTACTTC.

This clone has a single count. V and J are TRBV28 and TRBJ1-1; D unresolved. Germline CDR1 and CDR2: MDHEN and SYDVKM. Trimming shortened V by 4 bases and J by 9 bases, and 12 bases separated the two germline ends. The CDR3 spans 12 residues. This CDR3 is CASSSTEEQAFF. For the CDR3, the DNA is TGTGCCAGCAGTTCCACGGAGGAACAAGCTTTCTTT.

This sequence joins TRBV27 and TRBJ2-1, with 9 bases that match TRBD2. The CDR3 is made up of 19 amino acids. With 5 bases clipped from V and 6 bases from J, the junction kept 20 bases outside the gene matches. The germline V gene encodes CDR1 MNHEY and CDR2 SMNVEV (reference sequence). CDR3 protein: CASSQALLGAGGPSNEQFF. DNA of the CDR3: TGTGCCAGCAGTCAAGCCTTACTTGGGGCGGGAGGGCCGAGCAATGAGCAGTTCTTC.

The genes are TRBV28 and TRBJ2-2; the D gene is possibly TRBD2 (6 bases). Trimming pared 2 bases from V and 1 base from J, leaving 8 bases between. The CDR3 has 15 amino acids. Germline CDR1 reads MDHEN; CDR2 reads SYDVKM. Written as DNA, the CDR3 is TGTGCCAGCAGTTTAGCGGGGATGAACACCGGGGAGCTGTTTTTT. As protein: CASSLAGMNTGELFF.

The chain links TRBV5-6 to TRBJ2-7; D gene unclear. The CDR3 has 14 residues. The germline V gene has CDR1 SGHDT and CDR2 YYEEEE. V lost 0 bases, J lost 3 bases, and 10 bases lay in between. Here the CDR3 reads CASSLGNSRYEQYF. The CDR3, as DNA: TGTGCCAGCAGCTTGGGTAACAGCCGCTACGAGCAGTACTTC.

This clone was found a few times. The chain links TRBV19 to TRBJ2-2, with 7 bases aligning to TRBD1. Germline CDR1 is LNHDA and CDR2 is SQIVND (reference sequence). The J segment lost 0 bases and the V segment lost 4 bases, leaving 8 bases of the junction unmatched. This CDR3 contains 17 residues. CDR3 loop: CASSTYGQAANTGELFF. The CDR3 DNA reads as TGTGCCAGTAGTACCTATGGACAGGCCGCGAACACCGGGGAGCTGTTTTTT.

J is TRBJ2-1 and V is TRBV19; D perhaps matches TRBD1 (7 bases). CDR3 length equals 17 residues. Germline V lookup: CDR1 LNHDA, CDR2 SQIVND (reference sequence). V shed 4 bases and J shed 4 bases, with 20 bases lying between them. In DNA, the CDR3 is TGTGCCAGTAGTAGGGACTCTGGGACAGAGGGTTACAATGAGCAGTTCTTC. Its protein is CASSRDSGTEGYNEQFF.

V is TRBV9 and J is TRBJ1-2; 11 nucleotides match TRBD1. This CDR3 is built from 14 residues. The germline CDR1 and CDR2 sequences are SGDLS and YYNGEE. The ends lost 0 bases at V and 11 bases at J; junction bases unmatched: 6. The CDR3 sequence is CASSVGTGGDWYTF. The CDR3 DNA is TGTGCCAGCAGCGTAGGGACAGGGGGCGATTGGTACACCTTC. The entire variable domain, with the rest obtained from reference TRBV9 and TRBJ1-2, is as follows: DSGVTQTPKHLITATGQRVTLRCSPRSGDLSVYWYQQSLDQGLQFLIQYYNGEERAKGNILERFSAQQFPDLHSELNLSSLELGDSALYFCASSVGTGGDWYTFGSGTRLTVV.

The V and J genes are TRBV7-8 and TRBJ2-3; 8 bases fit TRBD2. The V and J ends lost 5 bases and 9 bases, in that order; junction bases with no gene match: 16. This CDR3 contains 16 residues. The V gene's germline CDR1 is SGHVS and CDR2 FQNEAQ. Here the CDR3 DNA reads TGTGCCAGCAGCCCACCGGGACTAGGCTCACAGATAACGCAGTATTTT. It translates to CASSPPGLGSQITQYF.

This clone was observed a handful of times. This chain joins TRBV27 and TRBJ2-7, with TRBD1 matching 10 bases. There are 15 residues in the CDR3. J lost 2 bases, V lost 5 bases, and 6 bases had no gene match. Germline V lookup: CDR1 MNHEY, CDR2 SMNVEV (reference sequence). In nucleotides, the CDR3 is TGTGCCAGCAGTACCCGGGACAGGGGTACCTACGAGCAGTACTTC. It translates to CASSTRDRGTYEQYF.